This TCR beta chain was sequenced during a study of cytomegalovirus exposure and HLA in healthy donors. Overall study findings and caveats: Certain sequence variants were highly shared and formed a cluster, and this cluster was likely a sequencing artifact. In the analysis, some V segments, TRBV6-2 and TRBV6-3 included, were excluded as indistinguishable.

This clone was counted only a few times. As yet, its antigen is unknown. The primer mix had 60 Vbeta and 13 Jbeta primers. TCRdb keeps only in-frame clones here, not all; method: immunoSEQ multiplex PCR. Among some 110,000 clones listed, around 74% were seen once. This cohort consisted of healthy bone marrow donors. There are 14 residues in the CDR3. V gave up 5 bases and J gave up 6 bases; unmatched junction bases: 6. The V gene's germline CDR1 is SGHVS and CDR2 FNYEAQ. V is TRBV7-6 and J is TRBJ1-5; 8 positions match TRBD1. Sequencing was done on a sample of PBMCs. The TCR originated in a man aged 25-45 years in good health and CMV-seropositive. The DNA of the CDR3 is TGTGCCAGCAGCCCCGACAGGGGCGGTCAGCCCCAGCATTTT. The encoded protein is CASSPDRGGQPQHF.